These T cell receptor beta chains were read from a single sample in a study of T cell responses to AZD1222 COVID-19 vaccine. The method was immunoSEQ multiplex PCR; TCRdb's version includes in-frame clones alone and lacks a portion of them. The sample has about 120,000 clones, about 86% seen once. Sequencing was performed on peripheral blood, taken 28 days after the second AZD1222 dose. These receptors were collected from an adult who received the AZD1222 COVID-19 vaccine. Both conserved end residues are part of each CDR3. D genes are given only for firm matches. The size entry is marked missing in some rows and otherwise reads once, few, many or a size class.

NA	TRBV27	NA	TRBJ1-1	CASSTSQGGNTEAFF	TGTGCCAGCAGTACGTCACAGGGAGGGAACACTGAAGCTTTCTTT
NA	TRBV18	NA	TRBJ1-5	CASSPLNSNQPQHF	TGTGCCAGCTCACCACTAAATAGCAATCAGCCCCAGCATTTT
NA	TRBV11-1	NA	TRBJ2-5	CASRPRTGNQETQYF	TGTGCCAGCAGGCCAAGGACGGGAAACCAAGAGACCCAGTACTTC
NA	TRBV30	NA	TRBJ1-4	CAWSAGWGANEKLFF	TGTGCCTGGAGTGCAGGATGGGGGGCTAATGAAAAACTGTTTTTT
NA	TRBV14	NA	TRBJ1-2	CASSYHFPYGGGYTF	TGTGCCAGCAGCTACCATTTTCCATACGGGGGAGGCTACACCTTC
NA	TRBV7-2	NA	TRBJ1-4	CASSLVGGATNEKLFF	TGTGCCAGCAGCTTAGTGGGGGGAGCAACTAATGAAAAACTGTTTTTT
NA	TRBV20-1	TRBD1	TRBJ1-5	CSASLTGLSYQPQHF	TGCAGTGCTAGTCTGACAGGGCTTTCGTATCAGCCCCAGCATTTT
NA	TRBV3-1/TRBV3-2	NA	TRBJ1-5	CASSQEYGPNQPQHF	TGTGCCAGCAGCCAAGAGTACGGTCCGAATCAGCCCCAGCATTTT
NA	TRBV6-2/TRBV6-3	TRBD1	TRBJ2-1	CASSWSRDRGGLNEQFF	TGTGCCAGCAGTTGGTCTCGGGACAGGGGAGGATTGAATGAGCAGTTCTTC
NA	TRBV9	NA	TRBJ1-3	CASSAQQGGNTIYF	TGTGCCAGCAGCGCCCAGCAGGGTGGAAACACCATATATTTT
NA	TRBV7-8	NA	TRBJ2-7	CASSFSRSSYEQYF	TGTGCCAGCAGCTTTTCCCGATCCTCCTACGAGCAGTACTTC
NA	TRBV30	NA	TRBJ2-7	CAWSVGRVHEQYF	TGTGCCTGGAGTGTCGGCAGGGTCCACGAGCAGTACTTC
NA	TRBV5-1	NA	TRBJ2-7	CASSSLPGHGAEQYF	TGCGCCAGCAGCTCGCTCCCGGGACACGGGGCCGAGCAGTACTTC
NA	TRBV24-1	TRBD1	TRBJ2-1	CATSAQTGSYNEQFF	TGTGCCACCAGTGCTCAGACAGGGTCCTACAATGAGCAGTTCTTC
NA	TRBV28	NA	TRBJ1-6	CASSLGLSSYNSPLHF	TGTGCCAGCAGTTTGGGTCTGAGCTCCTATAATTCACCCCTCCACTTT
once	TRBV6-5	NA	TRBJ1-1	CASSFEAGNTEAFF	TGTGCCAGCAGTTTCGAAGCAGGGAACACTGAAGCTTTCTTT
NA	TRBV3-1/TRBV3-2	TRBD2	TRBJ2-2	CASSHTRGGLNTGELFF	TGTGCCAGCAGCCACACGCGGGGGGGCCTGAACACCGGGGAGCTGTTTTTT
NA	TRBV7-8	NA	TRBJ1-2	CASSLVRVDYGYTF	TGTGCCAGCAGCCTAGTCAGGGTCGACTATGGCTACACCTTC
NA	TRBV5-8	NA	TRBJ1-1	CASSLMGKSAEAFF	TGTGCCAGCAGCCTCATGGGGAAAAGCGCTGAAGCTTTCTTT
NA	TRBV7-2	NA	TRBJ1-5	CASSLANGRLNQPQHF	TGTGCCAGCAGCTTAGCTAACGGTCGGCTCAATCAGCCCCAGCATTTT
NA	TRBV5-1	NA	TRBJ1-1	CASSPGDWESTEAFF	TGCGCCAGCAGCCCGGGTGATTGGGAGAGCACTGAAGCTTTCTTT
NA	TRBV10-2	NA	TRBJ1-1	CASSGGEAAFF	TGCGCCAGCAGTGGGGGGGAGGCGGCTTTCTTT
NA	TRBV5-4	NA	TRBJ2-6	CASSHISGVVTGANVLTF	TGTGCCAGCAGTCACATATCGGGGGTCGTTACTGGGGCCAACGTCCTGACTTTC
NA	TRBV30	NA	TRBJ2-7	CAWSVQGLSSYEQYF	TGTGCCTGGAGTGTTCAGGGGCTTTCCTCCTACGAGCAGTACTTC
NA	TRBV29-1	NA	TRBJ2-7	CSVANGYEQYF	TGCAGCGTCGCGAACGGTTACGAGCAGTACTTC
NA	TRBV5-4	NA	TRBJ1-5	CASSLGQDSNQPQHF	TGTGCCAGCAGCTTGGGACAGGATAGCAATCAGCCCCAGCATTTT
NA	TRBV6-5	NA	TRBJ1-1	CASSYGQNAWAFF	TGTGCCAGCAGTTACGGTCAAAACGCTTGGGCTTTCTTT
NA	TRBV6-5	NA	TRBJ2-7	CASRGSYEQYF	TGTGCCAGCAGGGGCTCCTACGAGCAGTACTTC
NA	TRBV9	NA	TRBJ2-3	CASSVGGSGTDTQYF	TGTGCCAGCAGCGTAGGGGGGAGTGGTACAGATACGCAGTATTTT
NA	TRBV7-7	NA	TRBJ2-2	CASRLGGPRTGELFF	TGTGCTAGCAGATTGGGGGGACCGAGGACCGGGGAGCTGTTTTTT
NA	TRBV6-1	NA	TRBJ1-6	CASSESRVGNSPLHF	TGTGCCAGCAGTGAGAGCAGGGTAGGAAATTCACCCCTCCACTTT